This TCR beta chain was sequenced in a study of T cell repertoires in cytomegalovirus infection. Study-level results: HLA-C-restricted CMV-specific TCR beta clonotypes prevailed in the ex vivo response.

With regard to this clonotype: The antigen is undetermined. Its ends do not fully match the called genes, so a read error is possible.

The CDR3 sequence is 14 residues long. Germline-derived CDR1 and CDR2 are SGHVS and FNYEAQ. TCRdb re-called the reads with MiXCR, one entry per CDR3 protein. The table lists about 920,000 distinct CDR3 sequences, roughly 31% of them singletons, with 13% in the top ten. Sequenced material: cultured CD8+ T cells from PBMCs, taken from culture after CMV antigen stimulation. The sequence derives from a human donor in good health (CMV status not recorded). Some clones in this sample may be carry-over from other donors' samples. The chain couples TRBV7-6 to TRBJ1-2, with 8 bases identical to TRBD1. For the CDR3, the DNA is TGTGTCAGCAGCCAACACAGGGGGAGCTTAGGCTACACCTTC. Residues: CVSSQHRGSLGYTF.